This T cell receptor beta chain emerged from a study of PD-L1 blockade in urothelial cancer. Study as a whole: About 90% of the 29 patients were males with bladder-origin urothelial cancer. It was at 3 weeks (second dose) and 6 weeks after treatment start that blood was analyzed.

This sample's time point: pretreatment peripheral blood. Some clones are missing from TCRdb's copy, which holds only in-frame ones; the method was immunoSEQ multiplex PCR. The sample holds 84,000 or so clones, about 84% seen once. This CDR3 is 15 amino acids long. The germline CDR1 and CDR2 sequences are SGHKS and YYEKEE (reference sequence). The V segment lost 1 base and the J segment 6 bases; nucleotides outside the gene matches: 6. The V gene is TRBV5-5, the J gene TRBJ2-1; 8 bases map to TRBD2. Sequenced here: PBMCs, sampled around atezolizumab (anti-PD-L1) treatment. The receptor was derived from a man aged 55 to 70 with urothelial cancer. CDR3 region: CASSLLGTSLNEQFF. The CDR3 region has the DNA TGTGCCAGCAGCTTGTTGGGGACTAGTCTCAATGAGCAGTTCTTC. The full variable domain, completed using reference TRBV5-5 and TRBJ2-1, is DAGVTQSPTHLIKTRGQQVTLRCSPISGHKSVSWYQQVLGQGPQFIFQYYEKEERGRGNFPDRFSARQFPNYSSELNVNALLLGDSALYLCASSLLGTSLNEQFFGPGTRLTVL.